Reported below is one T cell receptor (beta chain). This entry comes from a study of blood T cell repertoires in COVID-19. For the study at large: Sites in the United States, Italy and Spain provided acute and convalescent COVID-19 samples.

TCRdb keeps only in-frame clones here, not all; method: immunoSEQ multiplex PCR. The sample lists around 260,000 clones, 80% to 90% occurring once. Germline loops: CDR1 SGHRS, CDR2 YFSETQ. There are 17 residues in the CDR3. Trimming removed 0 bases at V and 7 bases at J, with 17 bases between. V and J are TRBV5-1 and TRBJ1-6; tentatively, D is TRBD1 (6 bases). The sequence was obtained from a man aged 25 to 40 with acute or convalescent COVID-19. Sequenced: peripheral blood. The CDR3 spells CASSLALNRAENSPLHF. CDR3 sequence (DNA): TGCGCCAGCAGCTTGGCTCTAAACAGGGCGGAAAATTCACCCCTCCACTTT.